This record covers a single T cell receptor (beta chain). Unmatched junction bases numbered 9, after V lost 4 bases and J lost 6 bases. The CDR3 is made up of 15 amino acids. The V gene's germline CDR1 is SGHDT and CDR2 YYEEEE. This sample was included in a study of blood T cell repertoires in COVID-19. Clones were read by immunoSEQ multiplex PCR, and TCRdb kept only the in-frame ones, dropping some. The sample has over 100,000 clones, 85% to 90% seen once. This clonotype originated in a man aged 55 to 70 with COVID-19, enrolled during active disease. The sequenced sample consisted of peripheral blood. The V and J genes are TRBV5-6 and TRBJ1-5; the match to TRBD1 covers 8 bases. The CDR3 protein is CASSLSGGGGQPQHF. CDR3 sequence (DNA): TGTGCCAGCAGCCTATCAGGGGGCGGAGGTCAGCCCCAGCATTTT.